One and the same sample provided the 14 T cell receptor beta chains below, sequenced in a study of CD8 T cells in Susac syndrome. With random hexamers, roughly 0.45 to 1 ug RNA was reverse transcribed. MiXCR, applied by TCRdb to the immunoSEQ multiplex PCR reads, yields one record per CDR3 protein. The data contain around 99,000 distinct CDR3 sequences, about 95% of them singletons. Sequenced input: CD4+ T cells from PBMCs. The receptors originated from a human donor in good health.

The chain couples TRBV23-1 to TRBJ2-1, with TRBD1 identical over 7 bases. TRBV23-1 qualifies as an ORF whose function is uncertain. J lost 3 bases, V lost 2 bases, and 4 bases had no gene match. The CDR3 is made up of 15 amino acids. This CDR3 reads CASSQNRDSYNEQFF. CDR3 in DNA: TGCGCCAGCAGTCAAAATAGGGACAGCTACAATGAGCAGTTCTTC.

The V call is TRBV2, the J call TRBJ2-2; D gene unclear. Trimming removed 7 bases at V and 1 base at J, with 10 bases between. From germline, CDR1 is SNHLY and CDR2 FYNNEI. The CDR3 runs to 14 residues. The CDR3 spells CASKPTENTGELFF. The CDR3, as DNA: TGTGCCAGCAAGCCCACAGAGAACACCGGGGAGCTGTTTTTT.

CDR3 nucleotide sequence: TGCAGTGCTAGAGTTAGCCACACAGATACGCAGTATTTT. Protein: CSARVSHTDTQYF. V and J are TRBV20-1 and TRBJ2-3, with D unclear. With 1 base removed from V and 2 bases from J, the gap between germline ends came to 7 bases. Germline-derived CDR1 and CDR2 are DFQATT and SNEGSKA (reference sequence). The CDR3 covers 13 residues.

V usage is TRBV29-1 and J usage is TRBJ2-1; 10 bases map to TRBD2. Germline trimming cut 3 bases from V and 4 bases from J; bases unmatched to any gene: 9. This CDR3 region has 16 residues. Germline CDR1 is SQVTM and CDR2 is ANQGSEA. In nucleotides, the CDR3 is TGCAGCGTTGATCTGTCTAGCGGGAGTCGGTACAATGAGCAGTTCTTC. Translating it yields CSVDLSSGSRYNEQFF.

This chain uses TRBV3-1 with TRBJ1-2, with 12 bases that match TRBD1. Germline loops: CDR1 LGHDT, CDR2 YNNKEL (reference sequence). The J segment lost 7 bases and the V segment lost 6 bases, leaving 12 bases of the junction unmatched. The CDR3 has 16 residues. The CDR3 loop reads CASSQPGQGATGGYTF. The CDR3 DNA reads TGTGCCAGCAGTCAGCCGGGACAGGGGGCTACTGGTGGCTACACCTTC.

The J gene is TRBJ2-7, the V gene TRBV6-1; 13 bases are shared with TRBD2. V gave up 5 bases and J gave up 0 bases; unmatched junction bases: 13. Germline V gene lookup returns CDR1 MNHNS and CDR2 SASEGT. The CDR3 is 19 amino acids. For the CDR3, the DNA is TGTGCCAGCAGTAGGCCACGGACTAGCGGGAGCGCGAGCTCCTACGAGCAGTACTTC. Translating gives CASSRPRTSGSASSYEQYF.

This chain uses TRBV3-1 with TRBJ2-3; either TRBD1 or TRBD2 may supply D (5 bases each). This CDR3 comprises 16 residues. V was pared by 1 base and J by 8 bases, with 19 bases between. The germline gives CDR1 LGHDT, CDR2 YNNKEL (reference sequence). The CDR3 here is CASSQGGAGYWRTQYF. The CDR3 DNA reads TGTGCCAGCAGCCAAGGAGGGGCCGGTTATTGGCGTACGCAGTATTTT.

The gene calls are TRBV29-1 and TRBJ2-7; 10 nucleotides line up with TRBD2. V was pared by 1 base and J by 4 bases, with 10 bases of the junction left unmatched. Germline CDR1 and CDR2: SQVTM and ANQGSEA. The CDR3 is 16 amino acids. In DNA form, the CDR3 reads TGCAGCGTTGAAGCACGTCTAGCGGGAGTAGTATACGAGCAGTACTTC. This encodes CSVEARLAGVVYEQYF.

The chain links TRBV20-1 to TRBJ2-7; 7 positions agree with TRBD2. V gave up 1 base and J gave up 5 bases; unmatched junction bases: 14. The germline V gene has CDR1 DFQATT and CDR2 SNEGSKA (reference sequence). This CDR3 is built from 16 residues. The CDR3, as DNA: TGCAGTGCTAGAGCTTCCCCCGGGCCACGGGGGGACGAGCAGTACTTC. Its protein is CSARASPGPRGDEQYF.

The chain links TRBV6-5 to TRBJ2-6, with 7 bases lining up with TRBD1. CDR1 is MNHEY, CDR2 SVGAGI, per germline. The CDR3 has 17 amino acids. J was trimmed by 4 bases and V by 0 bases; bases with no gene match: 6. The CDR3: CASSYSMTGFGANVLTF. CDR3 sequence (DNA): TGTGCCAGCAGTTACTCAATGACAGGGTTCGGGGCCAACGTCCTGACTTTC.

The chain has TRBV5-1 and TRBJ2-7; the D gene could be TRBD1 or TRBD2 (5 bases each). The CDR3 has 15 residues. Trimming pared 2 bases from V and 0 bases from J, leaving 12 bases between. Germline V lookup: CDR1 SGHRS, CDR2 YFSETQ. CDR3 DNA: TGCGCCAGCAGCTTAGGGGACGAACTCTCCTACGAGCAGTACTTC. Protein product: CASSLGDELSYEQYF.

The gene calls are TRBV19 and TRBJ2-7, with 7 bases that match TRBD1. From germline, CDR1 is LNHDA and CDR2 SQIVND (reference sequence). The J segment lost 4 bases and the V segment lost 11 bases, leaving 14 bases of the junction unmatched. CDR3 length: 14 residues. CDR3 DNA: TGTGCCTCTAACCGGGACAGCAAAACATACGAGCAGTACTTC. Translation gives CASNRDSKTYEQYF.

This rearrangement joins TRBV11-3 to TRBJ2-2; a possible D gene is TRBD2 (7 bases). CDR3 length: 19 amino acids. V was clipped by 5 bases and J by 0 bases, with 22 bases between them. Germline assignment: CDR1 SGHNT and CDR2 YENEEA. CDR3 in DNA: TGTGCCAGCAGCCCGAAAATAGGGGGGGAGCCGACGAACACCGGGGAGCTGTTTTTT. This codes for CASSPKIGGEPTNTGELFF.

The chain links TRBV28 to TRBJ2-5, with 11 nucleotides matching TRBD2. After removal of 3 bases from V and 5 bases from J, the junction contained 11 bases not matched to a gene. The CDR3 consists of 17 residues. Germline values: CDR1 MDHEN, CDR2 SYDVKM. CDR3 sequence: CASSFWLAGGTGETQYF. The CDR3 nucleotides are TGTGCCAGCAGTTTTTGGCTAGCGGGAGGTACTGGGGAGACCCAGTACTTC.